The clone carrying this T cell receptor beta chain was detected a few times. At one end, the junction sequence differs from germline, possibly due to a read error. This entry comes from a study of metastatic and nonmetastatic thyroid tumors. Treatment of any kind had been given to no patient before thyroid surgery. This CDR3 is built from 14 residues. Germline-derived CDR1 and CDR2 are MNHEY and SVGEGT. TCRdb re-clonotyped the PCR reads through MiXCR. The table includes about 30,000 clones, more than 20% detected once. The clonotype originates from a female donor with papillary thyroid cancer or a benign thyroid nodule (not recorded which). Some clones in this sample may be carry-over from other donors' samples. The chain carries TRBV6-2 or TRBV6-3 and TRBJ2-7; D is unresolved. What was sequenced was blood. CDR3 amino acids: CASIYSYIDYEQYF. DNA of the CDR3: TGTGCCAGCATTTACTCGTACATCGACTACGAGCAGTACTTC.